The T cell receptor (beta chain) under discussion was sequenced for a study of blood T cell repertoires in COVID-19. Across the study: COVID-19 samples, acute and convalescent, were from the United States, Italy and Spain. Sources were T cells, B-cell-depleted T cells, or PBMCs; the material itself was cDNA or gDNA.

CDR1 is MDHEN and CDR2 is SYDVKM in the germline V gene. The V gene lost 6 bases and the J gene lost 1 base, with 10 bases spanning the gap. CDR3 size: 15 residues. Per the original methods: How many nucleated cells were present was estimated from reference gene primer amplification. Assay used: immunoSEQ multiplex PCR; TCRdb lists only in-frame clones, some missing. V, J and clone size derive from that table, while D and trimming were established from the DNA sequence. The sample yields 50,000 or so clones, 85% to 90% seen once. The chain recombines TRBV28 with TRBJ2-6; D is uncertain. The sequence derives from a human donor in a cohort sampled during active COVID-19. The sample was peripheral blood. CDR3 sequence (DNA): TGTGCCAGCAGCCCGACACCGTCTGGGGCCAACGTCCTGACTTTC. Its protein is CASSPTPSGANVLTF.